This paragraph covers one T cell receptor beta chain sequence. Its antigen is as yet unknown. This entry is derived from a study of post-analysis software for immune sequencing data. Prepared libraries of TCR beta cDNA carried unique molecular identifiers. Once 1 to 10 million T cells were used, roughly 0.5 million cDNA molecules resulted. TCRdb reanalysed the PCR reads using MiXCR and keeps one entry per CDR3 protein. The sample yields roughly 730,000 distinct CDR3 sequences, roughly 30% seen once. Points from the study as a whole: Elevated frequency relative to controls characterized four or five TRBV segments in patients, TRBV5-6, TRBV5-1 and TRBV20-1 among them.

This CDR3 is 14 amino acids long. The V gene lost 1 base and the J gene lost 3 bases, with 8 bases spanning the gap. Looked up from germline, CDR1 is MNHEY and CDR2 is SMNVEV (reference sequence). This clonotype was sampled from a girl aged 5-17 years with multiple sclerosis. The V call is TRBV27, the J call TRBJ2-3; D may match TRBD1 or TRBD2 (5 bases each). The specimen was blood. CDR3 loop: CASSLWDGTDTQYF. CDR3 bases: TGTGCCAGCAGTTTATGGGACGGAACAGATACGCAGTATTTT.